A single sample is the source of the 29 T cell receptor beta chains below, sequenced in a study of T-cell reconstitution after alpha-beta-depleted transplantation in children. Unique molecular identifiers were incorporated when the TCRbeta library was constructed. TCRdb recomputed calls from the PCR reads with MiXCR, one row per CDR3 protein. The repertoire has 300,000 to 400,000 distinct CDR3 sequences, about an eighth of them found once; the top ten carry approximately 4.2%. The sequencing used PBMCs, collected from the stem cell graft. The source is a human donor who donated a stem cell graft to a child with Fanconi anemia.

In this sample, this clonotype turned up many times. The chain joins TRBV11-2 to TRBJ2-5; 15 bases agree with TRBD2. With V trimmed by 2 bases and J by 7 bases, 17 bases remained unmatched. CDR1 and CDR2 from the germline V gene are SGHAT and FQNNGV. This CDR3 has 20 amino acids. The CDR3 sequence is CASSLRGLAGGFGSFGTQYF. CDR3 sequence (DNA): TGTGCCAGCAGCTTACGGGGACTAGCGGGGGGTTTTGGCTCTTTCGGGACCCAGTACTTC.

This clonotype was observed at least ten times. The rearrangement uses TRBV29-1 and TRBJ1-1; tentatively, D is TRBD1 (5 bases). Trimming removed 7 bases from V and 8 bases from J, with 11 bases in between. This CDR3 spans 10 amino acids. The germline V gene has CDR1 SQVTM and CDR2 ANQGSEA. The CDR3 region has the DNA TGCAGCGCGGGTCAGGGCGAAGCTTTCTTT. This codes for CSAGQGEAFF.

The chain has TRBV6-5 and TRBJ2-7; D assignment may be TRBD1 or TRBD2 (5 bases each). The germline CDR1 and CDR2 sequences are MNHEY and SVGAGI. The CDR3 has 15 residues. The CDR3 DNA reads TGTGCCAGCAGTAACTCCGGGACCGACCACTACGAGCAGTACGTC. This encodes CASSNSGTDHYEQYV.

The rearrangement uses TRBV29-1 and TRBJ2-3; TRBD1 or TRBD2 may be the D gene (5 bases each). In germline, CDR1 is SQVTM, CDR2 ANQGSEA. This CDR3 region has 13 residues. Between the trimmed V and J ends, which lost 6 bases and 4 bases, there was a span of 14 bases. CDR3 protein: CSVGTSVSDTQYF. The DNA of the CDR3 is TGCAGCGTGGGGACGTCCGTATCAGATACGCAGTATTTT.

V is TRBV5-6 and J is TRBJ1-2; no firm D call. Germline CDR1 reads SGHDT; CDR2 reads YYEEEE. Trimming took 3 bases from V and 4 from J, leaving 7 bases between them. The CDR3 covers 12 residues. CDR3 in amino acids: CASSSTFYGYTF. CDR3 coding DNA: TGTGCCAGCAGCTCGACTTTCTATGGCTACACCTTC.

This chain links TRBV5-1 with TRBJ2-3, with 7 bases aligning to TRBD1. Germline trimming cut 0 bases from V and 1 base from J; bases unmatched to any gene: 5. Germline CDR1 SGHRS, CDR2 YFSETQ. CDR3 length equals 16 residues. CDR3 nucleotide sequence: TGCGCCAGCAGCTTGGTAGGGACAGACGGCACAGATACGCAGTATTTT. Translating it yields CASSLVGTDGTDTQYF.

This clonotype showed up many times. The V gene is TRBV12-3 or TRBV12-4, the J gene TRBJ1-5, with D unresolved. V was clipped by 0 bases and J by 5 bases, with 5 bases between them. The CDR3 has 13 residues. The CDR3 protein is CASSLAADQPQHF. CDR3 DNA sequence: TGTGCCAGCAGTTTAGCCGCAGATCAGCCCCAGCATTTT.

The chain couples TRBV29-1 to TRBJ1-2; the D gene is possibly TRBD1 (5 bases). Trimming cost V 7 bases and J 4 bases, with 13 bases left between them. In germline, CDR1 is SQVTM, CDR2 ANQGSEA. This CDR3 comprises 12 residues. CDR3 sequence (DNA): TGCAGCGCTCAAAGCGGGACCTATGGCTACACCTTC. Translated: CSAQSGTYGYTF.

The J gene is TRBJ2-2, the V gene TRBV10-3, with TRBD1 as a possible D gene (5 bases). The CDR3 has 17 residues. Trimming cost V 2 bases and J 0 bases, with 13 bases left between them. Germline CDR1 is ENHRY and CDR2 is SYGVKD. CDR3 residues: CAISEPTGRANTGELFF. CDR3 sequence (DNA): TGTGCCATCAGTGAGCCTACAGGACGAGCGAACACCGGGGAGCTGTTTTTT.

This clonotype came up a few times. The CDR3 loop is CASRGTGGDEQYV. In DNA form, the CDR3 reads TGTGCCAGCAGGGGGACAGGGGGCGACGAGCAGTACGTC. The V and J genes are TRBV5-6 and TRBJ2-7, with 12 bases lining up with TRBD1. The germline V gene encodes CDR1 SGHDT and CDR2 YYEEEE. Losses at the gene ends were 5 bases for V and 5 bases for J; bases not matched to a gene: 2. The CDR3 length is 13 residues.

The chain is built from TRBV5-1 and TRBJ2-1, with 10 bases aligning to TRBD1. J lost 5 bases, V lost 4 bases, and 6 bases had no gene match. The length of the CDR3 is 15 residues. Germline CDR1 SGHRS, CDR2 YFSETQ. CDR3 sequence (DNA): TGCGCCAGCAGCCCCTGGGACAGGGGTAACAATGAGCAGTTCTTC. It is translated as CASSPWDRGNNEQFF. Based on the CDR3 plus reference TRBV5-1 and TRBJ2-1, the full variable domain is KAGVTQTPRYLIKTRGQQVTLSCSPISGHRSVSWYQQTPGQGLQFLFEYFSETQRNKGNFPGRFSGRQFSNSRSEMNVSTLELGDSALYLCASSPWDRGNNEQFFGPGTRLTVL.

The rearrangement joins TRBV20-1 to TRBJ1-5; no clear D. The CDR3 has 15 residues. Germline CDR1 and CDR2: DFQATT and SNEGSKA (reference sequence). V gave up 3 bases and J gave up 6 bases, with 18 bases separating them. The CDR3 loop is CSASQHSFGGQPQHF. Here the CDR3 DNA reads TGCAGTGCTAGTCAACACTCATTCGGCGGTCAGCCCCAGCATTTT.

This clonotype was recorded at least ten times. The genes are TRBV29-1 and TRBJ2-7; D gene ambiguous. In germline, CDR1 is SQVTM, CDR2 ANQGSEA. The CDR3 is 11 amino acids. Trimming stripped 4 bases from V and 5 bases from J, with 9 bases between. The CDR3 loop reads CSVGAGNEQYF. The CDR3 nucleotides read TGCAGCGTTGGGGCAGGAAACGAGCAGTACTTC.

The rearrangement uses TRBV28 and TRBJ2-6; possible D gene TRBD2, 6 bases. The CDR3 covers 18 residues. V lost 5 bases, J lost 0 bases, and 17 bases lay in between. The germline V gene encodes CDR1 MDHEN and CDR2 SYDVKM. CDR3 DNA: TGTGCCAGCAGTCTATTCCCGGGACTGAACTCTGGGGCCAACGTCCTGACTTTC. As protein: CASSLFPGLNSGANVLTF.

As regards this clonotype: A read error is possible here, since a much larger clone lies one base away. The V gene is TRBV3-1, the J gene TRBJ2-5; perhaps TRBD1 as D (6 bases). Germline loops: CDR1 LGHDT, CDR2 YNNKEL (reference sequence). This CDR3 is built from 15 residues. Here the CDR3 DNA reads TGTGCCAGCAGCCCCACGTTAGGGACATCGGAGATCCAGTACTTC. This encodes CASSPTLGTSEIQYF.

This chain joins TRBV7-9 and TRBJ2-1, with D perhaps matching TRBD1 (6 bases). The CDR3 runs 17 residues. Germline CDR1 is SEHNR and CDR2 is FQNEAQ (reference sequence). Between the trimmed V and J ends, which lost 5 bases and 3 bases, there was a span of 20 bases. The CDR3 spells CASSPEAGTYHYNEQFF. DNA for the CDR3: TGTGCCAGCAGCCCCGAGGCCGGGACATATCACTACAATGAGCAGTTCTTC.

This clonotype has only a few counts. The CDR3 is CATSDPTGGEHQPQHF. The CDR3 nucleotides read TGTGCCACCAGTGACCCGACAGGGGGCGAGCATCAGCCCCAGCATTTT. The chain links TRBV24-1 to TRBJ1-5; 10 bases agree with TRBD1. V lost 4 bases to trimming and J lost 5 bases; unmatched junction nucleotides: 7. Germline V CDR1 and CDR2: KGHDR, SFDVKD. The CDR3 loop spans 16 amino acids.

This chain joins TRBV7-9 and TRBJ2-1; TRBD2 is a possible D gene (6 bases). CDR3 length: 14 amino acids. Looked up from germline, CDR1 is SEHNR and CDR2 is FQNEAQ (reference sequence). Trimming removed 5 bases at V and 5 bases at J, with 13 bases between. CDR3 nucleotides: TGTGCCAGCAGCCCCCCCTGGGGGGACAATGAGCAGTTCTTC. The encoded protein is CASSPPWGDNEQFF.

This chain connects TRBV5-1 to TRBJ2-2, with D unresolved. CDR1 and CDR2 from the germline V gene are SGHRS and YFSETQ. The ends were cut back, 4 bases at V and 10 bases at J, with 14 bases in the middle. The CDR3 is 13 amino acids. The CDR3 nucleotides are TGCGCCAGCAGCCTAGGACCCGTTCAGGAGCTGTTTTTT. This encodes CASSLGPVQELFF.

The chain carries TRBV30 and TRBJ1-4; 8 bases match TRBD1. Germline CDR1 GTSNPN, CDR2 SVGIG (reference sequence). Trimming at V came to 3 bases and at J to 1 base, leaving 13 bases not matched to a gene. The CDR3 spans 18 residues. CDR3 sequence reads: CAWREKQGAWVTNEKLFF. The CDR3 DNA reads TGTGCCTGGAGGGAGAAGCAGGGGGCATGGGTAACTAATGAAAAACTGTTTTTT.

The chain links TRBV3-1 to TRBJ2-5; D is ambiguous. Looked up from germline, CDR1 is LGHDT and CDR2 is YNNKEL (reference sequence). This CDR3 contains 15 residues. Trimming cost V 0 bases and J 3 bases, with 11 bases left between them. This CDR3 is CASSQEGRQEETQYF. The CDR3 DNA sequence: TGTGCCAGCAGCCAAGAAGGAAGGCAGGAAGAGACCCAGTACTTC.

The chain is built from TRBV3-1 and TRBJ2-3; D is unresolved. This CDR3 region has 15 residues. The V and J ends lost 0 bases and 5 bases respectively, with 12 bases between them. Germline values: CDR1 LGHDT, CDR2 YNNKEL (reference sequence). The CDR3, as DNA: TGTGCCAGCAGCCAAGACACGGCTTGGGAAGATACGCAGTATTTT. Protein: CASSQDTAWEDTQYF.

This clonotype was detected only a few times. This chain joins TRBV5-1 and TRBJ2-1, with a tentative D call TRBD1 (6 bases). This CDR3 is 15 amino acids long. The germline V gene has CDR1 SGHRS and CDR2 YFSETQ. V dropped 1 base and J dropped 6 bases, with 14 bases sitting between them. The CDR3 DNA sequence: TGCGCCAGCAGCTTGCCGGGACAAACCTCCAATGAGCAGTTCTTC. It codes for CASSLPGQTSNEQFF.

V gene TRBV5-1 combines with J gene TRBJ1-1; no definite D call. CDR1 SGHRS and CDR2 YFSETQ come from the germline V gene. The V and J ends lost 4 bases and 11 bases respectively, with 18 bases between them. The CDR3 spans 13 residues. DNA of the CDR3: TGCGCCAGCAGCCCGGAGGGCAGCGTCCGGGCTTTCTTT. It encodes CASSPEGSVRAFF.

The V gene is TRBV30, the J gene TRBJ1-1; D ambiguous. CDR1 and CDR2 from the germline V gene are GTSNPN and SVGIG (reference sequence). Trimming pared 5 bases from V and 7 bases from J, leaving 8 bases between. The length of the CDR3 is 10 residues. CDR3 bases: TGTGCCTGGGTGAGGGTTGAAGCTTTCTTT. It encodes CAWVRVEAFF.

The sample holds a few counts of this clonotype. The CDR3 loop is CASSLGKWTDTQYF. Here the CDR3 DNA reads TGTGCCAGCAGCTTAGGGAAGTGGACAGATACGCAGTATTTT. The V gene is TRBV7-2, the J gene TRBJ2-3; no clear D. CDR3 length: 14 residues. Trimming took off 1 base at V and 3 bases at J, with 8 bases between the two ends. Per the germline V gene, CDR1 is SGHTA and CDR2 is FQGNSA. The whole variable domain, remainder taken from reference TRBV7-2 and TRBJ2-3, is GAGVSQSPSNKVTEKGKDVELRCDPISGHTALYWYRQSLGQGLEFLIYFQGNSAPDKSGLPSDRFSAERTGGSVSTLTIQRTQQEDSAVYLCASSLGKWTDTQYFGPGTRLTVL.

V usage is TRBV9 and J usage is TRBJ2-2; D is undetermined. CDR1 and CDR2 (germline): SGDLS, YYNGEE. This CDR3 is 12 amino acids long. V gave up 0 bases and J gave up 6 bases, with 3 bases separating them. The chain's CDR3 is CASSVASGELFF. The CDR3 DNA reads TGTGCCAGCAGCGTAGCGTCCGGGGAGCTGTTTTTT.

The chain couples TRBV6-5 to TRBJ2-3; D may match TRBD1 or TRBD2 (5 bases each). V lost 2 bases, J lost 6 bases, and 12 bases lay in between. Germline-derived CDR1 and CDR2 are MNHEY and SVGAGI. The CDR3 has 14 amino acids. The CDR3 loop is CASSYGTNPDTQYF. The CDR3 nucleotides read TGTGCCAGCAGTTACGGGACCAACCCGGATACGCAGTATTTT.

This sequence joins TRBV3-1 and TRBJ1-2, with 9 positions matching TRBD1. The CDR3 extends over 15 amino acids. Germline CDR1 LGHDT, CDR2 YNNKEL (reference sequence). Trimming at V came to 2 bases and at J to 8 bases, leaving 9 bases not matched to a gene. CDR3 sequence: CASSQPLRDREGYTF. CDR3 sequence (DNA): TGTGCCAGCAGCCAACCTCTTCGGGACAGGGAAGGCTACACCTTC.